This record looks at one T cell receptor beta chain sequence and its context. No antigen is known for it. One to two pinch biopsies were taken from the rectum during colonoscopy. Germline V gene lookup returns CDR1 SQVTM and CDR2 ANQGSEA. The germline V and J ends were trimmed by 8 bases and 0 bases, with 22 bases remaining between them. This CDR3 contains 16 residues. The table came from immunoSEQ multiplex PCR; TCRdb's copy has only in-frame clones and leaves some out. The table has about 22,000 clones, about 65% seen once. The sample belongs to a study of pediatric ulcerative colitis. Study results and limitations: Rectal pinch biopsies may have included blood-derived T cells, especially in patients with overt colitis. Blood-rectal clonal overlap within each person was significantly higher in ulcerative colitis patients than controls.

This chain uses TRBV29-1 with TRBJ1-2; weak D call: TRBD1 (5 bases). The sample taken for sequencing was gut tissue. The source of this sequence is a boy between 10 and 17 years old with severe ulcerative colitis. The CDR3 DNA is TGCAGCACTTACTCGAGCGGGGACCAATCTAACTATGGCTACACCTTC. Amino acid sequence: CSTYSSGDQSNYGYTF.